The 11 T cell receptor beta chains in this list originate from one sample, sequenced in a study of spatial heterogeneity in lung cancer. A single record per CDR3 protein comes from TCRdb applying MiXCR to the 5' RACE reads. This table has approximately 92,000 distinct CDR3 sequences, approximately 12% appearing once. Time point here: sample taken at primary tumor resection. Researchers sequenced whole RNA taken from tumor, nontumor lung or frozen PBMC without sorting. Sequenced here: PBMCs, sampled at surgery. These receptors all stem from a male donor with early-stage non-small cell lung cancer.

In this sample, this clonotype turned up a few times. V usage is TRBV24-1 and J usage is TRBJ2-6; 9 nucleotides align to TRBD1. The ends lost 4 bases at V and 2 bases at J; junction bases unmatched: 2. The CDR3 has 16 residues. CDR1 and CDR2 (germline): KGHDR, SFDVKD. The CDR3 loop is CATSDGDRAGANVLTF. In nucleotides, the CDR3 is TGTGCCACCAGTGACGGGGACAGGGCTGGGGCCAACGTCCTGACTTTC.

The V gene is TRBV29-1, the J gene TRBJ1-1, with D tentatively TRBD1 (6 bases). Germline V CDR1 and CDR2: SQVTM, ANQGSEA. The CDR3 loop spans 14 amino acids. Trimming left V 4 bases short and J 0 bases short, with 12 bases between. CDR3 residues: CSVGAGALNTEAFF. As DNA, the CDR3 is TGCAGCGTTGGGGCAGGGGCCCTGAACACTGAAGCTTTCTTT.

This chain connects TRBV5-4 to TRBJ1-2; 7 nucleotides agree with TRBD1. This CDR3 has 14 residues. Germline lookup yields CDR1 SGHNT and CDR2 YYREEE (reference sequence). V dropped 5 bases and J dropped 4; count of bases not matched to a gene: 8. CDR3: CASRSGTEPYGYTF. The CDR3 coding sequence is TGTGCCAGCAGATCGGGGACAGAACCCTATGGCTACACCTTC.

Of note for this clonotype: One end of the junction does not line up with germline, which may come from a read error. The CDR3 region is CASSLLSGHPNEQFF. CDR3 sequence (DNA): TGTGCTAGCAGCTTACTCTCGGGACATCCCAATGAGCAGTTCTTC. The chain carries TRBV7-7 and TRBJ2-1; D is perhaps TRBD1 (6 bases). The length of the CDR3 is 15 residues. Germline V gene sequence: CDR1 SSHAT, CDR2 FNYEAQ (reference sequence).

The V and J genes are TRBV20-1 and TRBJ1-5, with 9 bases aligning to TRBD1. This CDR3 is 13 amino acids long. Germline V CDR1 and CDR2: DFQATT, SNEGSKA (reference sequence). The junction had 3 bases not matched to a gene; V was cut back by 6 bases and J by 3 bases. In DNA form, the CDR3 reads TGCAGTGCAAACAGGGGGCTCAATCAGCCCCAGCATTTT. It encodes CSANRGLNQPQHF.

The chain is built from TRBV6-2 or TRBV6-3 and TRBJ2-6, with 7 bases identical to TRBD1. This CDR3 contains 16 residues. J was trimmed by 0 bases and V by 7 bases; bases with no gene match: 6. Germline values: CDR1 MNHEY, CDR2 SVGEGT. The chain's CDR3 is CASKTGSISGANVLTF. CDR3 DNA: TGTGCCAGCAAGACAGGGAGTATCTCTGGGGCCAACGTCCTGACTTTC.

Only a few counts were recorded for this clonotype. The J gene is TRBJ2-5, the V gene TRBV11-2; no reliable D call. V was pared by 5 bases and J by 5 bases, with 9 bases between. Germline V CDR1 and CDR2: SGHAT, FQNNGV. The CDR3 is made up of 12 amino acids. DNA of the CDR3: TGTGCCAGCAGCCGCACCTGGGAGACCCAGTACTTC. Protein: CASSRTWETQYF.

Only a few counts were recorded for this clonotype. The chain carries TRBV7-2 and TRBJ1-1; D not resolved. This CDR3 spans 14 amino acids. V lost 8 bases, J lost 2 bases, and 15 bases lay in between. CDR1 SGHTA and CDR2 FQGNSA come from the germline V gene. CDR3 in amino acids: CASGKSAGNTEAFF. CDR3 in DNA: TGTGCCAGCGGCAAGTCAGCGGGAAACACTGAAGCTTTCTTT.

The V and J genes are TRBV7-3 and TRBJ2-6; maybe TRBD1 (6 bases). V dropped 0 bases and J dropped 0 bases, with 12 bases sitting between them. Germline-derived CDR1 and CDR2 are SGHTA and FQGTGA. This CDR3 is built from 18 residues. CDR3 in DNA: TGTGCCAGCAGCTTAACCCCGACAGGAAACTCTGGGGCCAACGTCCTGACTTTC. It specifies CASSLTPTGNSGANVLTF.

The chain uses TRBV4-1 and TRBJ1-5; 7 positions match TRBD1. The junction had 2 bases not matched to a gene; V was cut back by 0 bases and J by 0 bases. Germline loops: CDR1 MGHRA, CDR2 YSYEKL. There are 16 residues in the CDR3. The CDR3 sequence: CASSQERTGSNQPQHF. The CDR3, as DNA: TGCGCCAGCAGCCAAGAACGGACAGGTAGCAATCAGCCCCAGCATTTT.

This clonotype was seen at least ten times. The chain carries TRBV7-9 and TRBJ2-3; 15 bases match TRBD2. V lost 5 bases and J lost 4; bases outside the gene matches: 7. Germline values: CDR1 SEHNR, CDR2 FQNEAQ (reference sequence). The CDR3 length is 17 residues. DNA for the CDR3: TGTGCCAGCAGCCCCGGACTAGCGGGGGGGCGGGCAGATACGCAGTATTTT. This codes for CASSPGLAGGRADTQYF.